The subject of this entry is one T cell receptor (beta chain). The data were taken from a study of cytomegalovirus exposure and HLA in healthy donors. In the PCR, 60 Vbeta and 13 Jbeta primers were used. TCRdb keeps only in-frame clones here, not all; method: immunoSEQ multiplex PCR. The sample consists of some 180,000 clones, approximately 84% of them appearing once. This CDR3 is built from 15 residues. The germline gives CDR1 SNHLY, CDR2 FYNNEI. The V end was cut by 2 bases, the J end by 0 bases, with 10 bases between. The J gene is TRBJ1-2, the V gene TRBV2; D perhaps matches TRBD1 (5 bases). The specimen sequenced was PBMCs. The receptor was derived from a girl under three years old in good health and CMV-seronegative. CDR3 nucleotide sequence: TGTGCCAGCAGTGAACCCAGGGAAGCTAACTATGGCTACACCTTC. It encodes CASSEPREANYGYTF.